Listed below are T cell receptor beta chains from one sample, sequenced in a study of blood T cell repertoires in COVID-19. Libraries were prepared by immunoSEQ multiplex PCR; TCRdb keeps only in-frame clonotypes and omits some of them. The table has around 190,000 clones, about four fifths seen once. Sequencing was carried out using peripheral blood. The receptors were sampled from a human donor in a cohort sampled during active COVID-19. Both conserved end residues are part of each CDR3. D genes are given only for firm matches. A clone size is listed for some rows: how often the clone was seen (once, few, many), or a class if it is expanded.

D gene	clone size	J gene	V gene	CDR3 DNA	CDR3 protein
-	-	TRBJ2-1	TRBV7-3	TGTGCCAGCAGCAAGGACAGCGGATCTCGAAATGAGCAGTTCTTC	CASSKDSGSRNEQFF
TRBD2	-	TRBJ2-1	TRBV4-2	TGTGCCAGCAGCCAAGGGACTAGCGGGGGGTTGAGCTCCTACAATGAGCAGTTCTTC	CASSQGTSGGLSSYNEQFF
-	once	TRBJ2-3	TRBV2	TGTGCCAGCAGTCCTAGGACACCTCCAGATACGCAGTATTTT	CASSPRTPPDTQYF
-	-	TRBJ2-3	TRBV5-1	TGCGCCAGCAGCTTGTTGGAACAGGGGACTTATACGCAGTATTTT	CASSLLEQGTYTQYF
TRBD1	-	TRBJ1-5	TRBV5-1	TGCGCCAGCAGCTTGGGACAGGGGGATCAGCCCCAGCATTTT	CASSLGQGDQPQHF
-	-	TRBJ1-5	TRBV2	TGTGCCAGCAGACCATGGCCAAATCAGCCCCAGCATTTT	CASRPWPNQPQHF
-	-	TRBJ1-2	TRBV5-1	TGCGCCAGCAGCTTGGGGCCCGGGTTGAACTATGGCTACACCTTC	CASSLGPGLNYGYTF
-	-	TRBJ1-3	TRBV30	TGTGCCTGGAGTATGACAGGCTCTGGAAACACCATATATTTT	CAWSMTGSGNTIYF
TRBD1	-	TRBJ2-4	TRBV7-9	TGTGCCAGCAGCTTATCAGGGGGCCTTGCCAAAAACATTCAGTACTTC	CASSLSGGLAKNIQYF
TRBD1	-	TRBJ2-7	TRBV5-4	TGTGCCAGCAGCGGGACAGACTACGTTGGGCAGTACTTC	CASSGTDYVGQYF
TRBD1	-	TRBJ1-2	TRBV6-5	TGTGCCAGCAGCCGACAGGGGGCGAACTATGGCTACACCTTC	CASSRQGANYGYTF
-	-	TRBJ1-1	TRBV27	TGTGCCAGCAGGTTAAGAGGGGCGGAGGCGGGAACTGAAGCTTTCTTT	CASRLRGAEAGTEAFF
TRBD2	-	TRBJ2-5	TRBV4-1	TGCGCCAGCAGCCAAGTGGAGACTAGCGGGGGAGAGACCCAGTACTTC	CASSQVETSGGETQYF
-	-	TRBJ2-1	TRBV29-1	TGCAGCGCCGGCTCCGGGGTGGTTTCCTACAATGAGCAGTTCTTC	CSAGSGVVSYNEQFF
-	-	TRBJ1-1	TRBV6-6	TGTGCCAGCAGGACACAGGGAACTGAAGCTTTCTTT	CASRTQGTEAFF
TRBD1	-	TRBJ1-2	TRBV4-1	TGCGCCAGCAGCCAAGAGCCGGGACAGGGAGTTGGCTACACCTTC	CASSQEPGQGVGYTF
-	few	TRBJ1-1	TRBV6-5	TGTGCCAGCAGTTACTCACCAGGGAACACTGAAGCTTTCTTT	CASSYSPGNTEAFF
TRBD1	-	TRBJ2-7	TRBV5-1	TGCGCCAGCAGCTTGGACGTGGCAGGGGGTAGGGGCGAGCAGTACTTC	CASSLDVAGGRGEQYF
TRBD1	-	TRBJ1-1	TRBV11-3	TGTGCCAGCAGCCGGGACAGGGACACTGAAGCTTTCTTT	CASSRDRDTEAFF
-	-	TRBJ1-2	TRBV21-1	TGTGCCAGCAGCATTCATCCGGGACAGGGGTCCCGCACCTTC	CASSIHPGQGSRTF
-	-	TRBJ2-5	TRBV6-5	TGTGCCAGCAGCCAGGGTGCGGGGCTCCAAGAGACCCAGTACTTC	CASSQGAGLQETQYF
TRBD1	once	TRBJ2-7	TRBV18	TGTGCCAGCTCACCAGAAGCCCAGGGGGCCTCCCTGGACGAGCAGTACTTC	CASSPEAQGASLDEQYF
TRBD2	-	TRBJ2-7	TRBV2	TGTGCCAGCCTGGGGGGGTCGAGCTCCTACGAGCAGTACTTC	CASLGGSSSYEQYF
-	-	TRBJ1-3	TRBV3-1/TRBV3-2	TGTGCCAGCAGCCCCAGACAGCTCTCTGGAAACACCATATATTTT	CASSPRQLSGNTIYF
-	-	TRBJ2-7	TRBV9	TGTGCCAGCAGCGTAGGGTGGACAGCATACTACGAGCAGTACTTC	CASSVGWTAYYEQYF
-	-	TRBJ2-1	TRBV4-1	TGCGCCAGCAGCCCGGGGAATGAGCAGTTCTTC	CASSPGNEQFF
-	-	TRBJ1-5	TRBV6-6	TGTGCCAGCAGTGTACAACCAGGGGAAGGCAATCAGCCCCAGCATTTT	CASSVQPGEGNQPQHF
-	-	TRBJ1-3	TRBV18	TGTGCCAGCTCACCAGGAGGGGCTGGAAACACCATATATTTT	CASSPGGAGNTIYF
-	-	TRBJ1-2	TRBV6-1	TGTGCCAGCAGTGAAGTGAGGAACTATGGCTACACCTTC	CASSEVRNYGYTF
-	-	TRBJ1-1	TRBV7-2	TGTGCCAGCATCCTCGACTCTTTTGGTGAAGCTTTCTTT	CASILDSFGEAFF
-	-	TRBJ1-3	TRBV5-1	TGCGCCAGCAGCTTGTCTTACTCTGGAAACACCATATATTTT	CASSLSYSGNTIYF
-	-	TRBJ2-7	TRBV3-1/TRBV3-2	TGTGCCAGCAGCTCAAAGTTGGACACCTCCTACGAGCAGTACTTC	CASSSKLDTSYEQYF
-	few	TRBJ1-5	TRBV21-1	TGTGCCAGCAGCTTCGGGGACAGGCGTTGGGGAAATCAGCCCCAGCATTTT	CASSFGDRRWGNQPQHF
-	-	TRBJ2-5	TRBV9	TGTGCCAGCAGCGTCGGCCAGGTGGAGACCCAGTACTTC	CASSVGQVETQYF
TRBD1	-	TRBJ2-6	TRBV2	TGTGCCAGCCTCCGGGACAGGGCCACGAGGGGGGCCAACGTCCTGACTTTC	CASLRDRATRGANVLTF
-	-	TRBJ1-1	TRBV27	TGTGCCAGCAGCGCCGGGGGGGATACTGAAGCTTTCTTT	CASSAGGDTEAFF
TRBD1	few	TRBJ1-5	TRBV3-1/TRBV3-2	TGTGCCAGCAGCCCTGGGACAGGACAAATCCAGCCCCAGCATTTT	CASSPGTGQIQPQHF
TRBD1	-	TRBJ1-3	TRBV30	TGTGCCTGGAACCTACAGGGGATCTCTGGAAACACCATATATTTT	CAWNLQGISGNTIYF
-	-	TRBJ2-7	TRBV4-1	TGCGCCAGCAGCCCCCAACAGGGTGCACAATCCTACGAGCAGTACTTC	CASSPQQGAQSYEQYF
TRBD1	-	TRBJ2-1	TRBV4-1	TGCGCCAGCAGCCAAGATATATCGGGGACAGGGTGGTCAGTGCAGTTCTTC	CASSQDISGTGWSVQFF
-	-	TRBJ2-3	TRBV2	TGTGCCAGCAGTGTTGTCCGGGCGGGGGCAGAAATACAAAAGCGCACAGATACGCAGTATTTT	CASSVVRAGAEIQKRTDTQYF
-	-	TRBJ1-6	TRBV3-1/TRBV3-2	TGTGCCAGCAGCCAGGGGGCGATTGATTCACCCCTCCACTTT	CASSQGAIDSPLHF
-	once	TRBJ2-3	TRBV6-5	TGTGCCAGCAGGGAGGGTTCAGGGTCAGATACGCAGTATTTT	CASREGSGSDTQYF
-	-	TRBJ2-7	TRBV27	TGTGCCAGCAGTTTATATGGGGCGACAGGCATATCCTACGAGCAGTACTTC	CASSLYGATGISYEQYF
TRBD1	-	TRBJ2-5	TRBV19	TGTGCCAGTAGTACGCCCGGACAGGGGATCCAAGAGACCCAGTACTTC	CASSTPGQGIQETQYF
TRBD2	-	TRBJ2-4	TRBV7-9	TGTGCCAGCAGCCGACTTAGCGGGGGGAAAAACATTCAGTACTTC	CASSRLSGGKNIQYF
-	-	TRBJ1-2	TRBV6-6	TGTGCCAGCAGTTACGATCGTAATCAGGGCTACACCTTC	CASSYDRNQGYTF
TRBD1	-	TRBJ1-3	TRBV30	TGTGCCTGGGACAGGGGGACTGGAAACACCATATATTTT	CAWDRGTGNTIYF
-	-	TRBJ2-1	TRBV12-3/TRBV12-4	TGTGCCAGCAGCTCTCCTACAACAGAAGAGCAGTTCTTC	CASSSPTTEEQFF
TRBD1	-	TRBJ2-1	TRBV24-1	TGTGCCACCAGTGATCCCGGGACAGGGGGCGAGTTCTTC	CATSDPGTGGEFF
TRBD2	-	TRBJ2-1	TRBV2	TGTGCCAGCAGCGGTCCGGGACTAGCGGGGAGGAGCTCCTACAATGAGCAGTTCTTC	CASSGPGLAGRSSYNEQFF
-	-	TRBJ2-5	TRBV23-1	TGCGCCAGCAGACACGGAGGCGAGACCCAGTACTTC	CASRHGGETQYF
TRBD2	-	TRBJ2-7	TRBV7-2	TGTGCCAGCAGCCAAAGCGGGGGGGCGTTCCTCGAGCAGTACTTC	CASSQSGGAFLEQYF
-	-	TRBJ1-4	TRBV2	TGTGCCAGCAGCAGGGCTAATGAAAAACTGTTTTTT	CASSRANEKLFF
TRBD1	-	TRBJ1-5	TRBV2	TGTGCCAGCAGGTTACAGGGGGAAGTGCCCCAGCATTTT	CASRLQGEVPQHF
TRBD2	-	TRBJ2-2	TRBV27	TGTGCCAGCAGCTCCGGGACTACAAGCACCGGGGAGCTGTTTTTT	CASSSGTTSTGELFF
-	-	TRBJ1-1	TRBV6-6	TGTGCCAGCAGTTTTGAATTCGGGGGGAACACTGAAGCTTTCTTT	CASSFEFGGNTEAFF
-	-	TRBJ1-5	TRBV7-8	TGTGCCAGCAGTTCAACCGGGACTAGAGGCAATCAGCCCCAGCATTTT	CASSSTGTRGNQPQHF
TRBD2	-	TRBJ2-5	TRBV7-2	TGTGCCAGCAGCTTATTGGTAGCGGGGCCCGAGACCCAGTACTTC	CASSLLVAGPETQYF
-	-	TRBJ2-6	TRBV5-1	TGCGCCAGCAGCTTGAGGGGCTCTGGGGCCAACGTCCTGACTTTC	CASSLRGSGANVLTF